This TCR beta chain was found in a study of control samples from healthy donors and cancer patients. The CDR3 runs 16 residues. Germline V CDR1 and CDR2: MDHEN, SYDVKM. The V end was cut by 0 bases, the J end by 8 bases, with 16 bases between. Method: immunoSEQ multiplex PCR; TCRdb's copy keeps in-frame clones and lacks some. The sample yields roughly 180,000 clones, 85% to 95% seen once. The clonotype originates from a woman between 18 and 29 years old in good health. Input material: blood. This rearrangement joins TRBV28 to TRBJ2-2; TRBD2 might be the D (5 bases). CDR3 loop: CASSLWMDGTRGELFF. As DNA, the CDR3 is TGTGCCAGCAGTTTATGGATGGACGGTACTAGAGGGGAGCTGTTTTTT.